Following are 9 T cell receptor beta chains from one sample sequenced in a study of cytomegalovirus exposure and HLA in healthy donors. Amplification used 60 Vbeta primers and 13 Jbeta primers. Profiled with immunoSEQ multiplex PCR; TCRdb holds only in-frame clones, not every one. The sample shows about 150,000 clones, and 1.5% to 2% sits with its ten largest clones. The source material was PBMCs. Receptors originate from a woman between 45 and 60 years old in good health and CMV-seronegative.

The chain has TRBV5-1 and TRBJ2-3; D not certain. V was cut by 4 bases and J by 0 bases, with 9 bases left in between. Germline V lookup: CDR1 SGHRS, CDR2 YFSETQ. The CDR3 runs 14 residues. This CDR3 is CASSMGVSTDTQYF. The CDR3 DNA reads as TGCGCCAGCAGCATGGGCGTTAGCACAGATACGCAGTATTTT.

The V gene is TRBV28, the J gene TRBJ1-4; 8 bases are shared with TRBD1. The junction had 10 bases not matched to a gene; V was cut back by 5 bases and J by 8 bases. Per germline, CDR1 MDHEN and CDR2 SYDVKM. The CDR3 totals 15 residues. CDR3 in amino acids: CASSELPGQAEKLFF. The CDR3 DNA sequence: TGTGCCAGCAGTGAATTACCGGGACAGGCCGAAAAACTGTTTTTT. Combining the CDR3 with reference TRBV28 and TRBJ1-4 gives the whole variable domain DVKVTQSSRYLVKRTGEKVFLECVQDMDHENMFWYRQDPGLGLRLIYFSYDVKMKEKGDIPEGYSVSREKKERFSLILESASTNQTSMYLCASSELPGQAEKLFFGSGTQLSVL.

This chain links TRBV9 with TRBJ2-5, with a weak D call TRBD2 (5 bases). CDR1 and CDR2 from the germline V gene are SGDLS and YYNGEE. The CDR3 runs to 18 residues. Trimming removed 0 bases from V and 5 bases from J, with 23 bases in between. CDR3 region: CASSVGATLVRPLETQYF. In DNA, the CDR3 is TGTGCCAGCAGCGTAGGCGCCACACTAGTTCGTCCTTTGGAGACCCAGTACTTC.

The CDR3 here is CASSLGQGGVEKLFF. The CDR3 DNA sequence: TGCGCCAGCAGCCTAGGACAGGGTGGGGTTGAAAAACTGTTTTTT. The chain carries TRBV5-1 and TRBJ1-4, with 8 positions matching TRBD1. The ends lost 4 bases at V and 7 bases at J; junction bases unmatched: 9. The CDR3 sequence is 15 residues long. Germline loops: CDR1 SGHRS, CDR2 YFSETQ.

The chain links TRBV9 to TRBJ1-1; 7 nucleotides match TRBD1. The CDR3 is 16 amino acids. With V trimmed by 0 bases and J by 3 bases, 8 bases remained unmatched. From germline, CDR1 is SGDLS and CDR2 YYNGEE. The CDR3 nucleotides are TGTGCCAGCAGCGTAGAGTACGGGACAGAGCACACTGAAGCTTTCTTT. As protein: CASSVEYGTEHTEAFF.

The rearrangement links TRBV12-5 to TRBJ2-1; D remains unclear. Trimming removed 2 bases from V and 10 bases from J, with 9 bases in between. Germline-derived CDR1 and CDR2 are LGHNT and FRNRAP. This CDR3 has 12 residues. Here the CDR3 DNA reads TGTGCTAGTGGTTTGTCCCTCGGGGAGCAGTTCTTC. This gives the protein CASGLSLGEQFF.

The chain links TRBV7-9 to TRBJ1-4; a possible D gene is TRBD1 (5 bases). Germline assignment: CDR1 SEHNR and CDR2 FQNEAQ (reference sequence). Trimming cost V 4 bases and J 7 bases, with 16 bases left between them. The CDR3 runs to 15 residues. The CDR3 spells CASSSGPGGGEKLFF. CDR3 nucleotides: TGTGCCAGCAGCTCAGGACCCGGGGGTGGTGAAAAACTGTTTTTT.

The chain employs TRBV6-5 and TRBJ1-3; D gene uncertain. Germline loops: CDR1 MNHEY, CDR2 SVGAGI. The CDR3 has 11 residues. V lost 6 bases and J 4 bases, leaving 4 bases between the germline ends. DNA of the CDR3: TGTGCCAGCAGCCGGGGAAACACCATATATTTT. This codes for CASSRGNTIYF.

V usage is TRBV6-1 and J usage is TRBJ2-1; possibly TRBD2 for D (7 bases). V dropped 6 bases and J dropped 9 bases, with 21 bases sitting between them. The CDR3 has 15 residues. CDR1 MNHNS and CDR2 SASEGT come from the germline V gene. CDR3 loop: CASREGGEGSGEQFF. CDR3 in DNA: TGTGCCAGCAGGGAGGGGGGGGAGGGTTCGGGTGAGCAGTTCTTC.